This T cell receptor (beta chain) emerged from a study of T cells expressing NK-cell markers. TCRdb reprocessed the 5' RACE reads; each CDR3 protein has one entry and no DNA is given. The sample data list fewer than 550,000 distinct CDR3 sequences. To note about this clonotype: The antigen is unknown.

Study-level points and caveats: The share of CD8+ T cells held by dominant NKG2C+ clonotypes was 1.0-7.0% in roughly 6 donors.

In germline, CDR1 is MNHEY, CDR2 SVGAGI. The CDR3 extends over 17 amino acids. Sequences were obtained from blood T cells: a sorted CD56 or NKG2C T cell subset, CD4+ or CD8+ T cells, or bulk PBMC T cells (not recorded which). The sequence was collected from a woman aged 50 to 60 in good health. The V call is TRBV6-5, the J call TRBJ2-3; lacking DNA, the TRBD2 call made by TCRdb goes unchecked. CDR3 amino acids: CASSLRLAGVSLDTQYF.